This T cell receptor (beta chain) was found in a study of blood T cell repertoires in COVID-19. For the study at large: PBMCs, B-cell-depleted T cells, or T cells provided the cDNA or gDNA that made up the material.

The CDR3 length is 13 residues. V was trimmed by 5 bases and J by 3 bases, leaving 10 bases between them. CDR1 SGHTA and CDR2 FQGNSA come from the germline V gene. During active infection, Seattle patients enrolled and were then monitored through disease. Profiled with immunoSEQ multiplex PCR; TCRdb holds only in-frame clones, not every one. The repertoire includes under 150,000 clones, 70% to 90% of them detected once, and about 8% sits in the top ten. J is TRBJ1-2 and V is TRBV7-2; weak D call: TRBD1 (6 bases). This clonotype was sampled from a woman aged 60-75 years with COVID-19, enrolled during active disease. Material for sequencing was peripheral blood. The CDR3 bases are TGTGCCAGCAGCCCAGGGGTTTACTATGGCTACACCTTC. Its translation is CASSPGVYYGYTF.